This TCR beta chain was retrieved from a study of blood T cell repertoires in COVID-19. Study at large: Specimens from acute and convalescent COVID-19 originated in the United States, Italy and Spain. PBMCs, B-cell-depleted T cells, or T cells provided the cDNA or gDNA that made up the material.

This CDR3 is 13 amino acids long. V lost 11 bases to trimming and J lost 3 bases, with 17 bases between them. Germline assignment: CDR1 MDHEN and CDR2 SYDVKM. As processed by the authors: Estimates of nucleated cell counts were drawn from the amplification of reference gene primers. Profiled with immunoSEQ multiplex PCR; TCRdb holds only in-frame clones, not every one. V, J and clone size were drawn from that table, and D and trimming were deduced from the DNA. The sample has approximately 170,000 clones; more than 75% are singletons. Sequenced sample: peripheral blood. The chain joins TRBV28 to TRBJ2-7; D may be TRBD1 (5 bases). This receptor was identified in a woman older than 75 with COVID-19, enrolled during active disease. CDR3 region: CAGSSGSGYEQYF. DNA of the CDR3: TGTGCCGGGTCATCAGGGTCAGGCTACGAGCAGTACTTC.